This T cell receptor (beta chain) was observed in a study of PD-L1 blockade in urothelial cancer. Time point here: peripheral blood 6 weeks after treatment start. The CDR3 contains 16 residues. Germline values: CDR1 SGHDT, CDR2 YYEEEE. Trimming took 1 base from V and 3 from J; bases not matched to a gene: 8. Here immunoSEQ multiplex PCR was the method, and the copy in TCRdb shows in-frame clones only, minus some. The sample contains about 30,000 clones, 80% to 90% of which appear only once. This TCR was recovered from a man older than 75 with urothelial cancer. The sequences come from PBMCs, collected around atezolizumab (anti-PD-L1) treatment. The rearrangement links TRBV5-6 to TRBJ2-3; 7 nucleotides line up with TRBD2. The CDR3 DNA reads as TGTGCCAGCAGCTTGAAGGCGGGACTACCTACAGATACGCAGTATTTT. It translates to CASSLKAGLPTDTQYF.